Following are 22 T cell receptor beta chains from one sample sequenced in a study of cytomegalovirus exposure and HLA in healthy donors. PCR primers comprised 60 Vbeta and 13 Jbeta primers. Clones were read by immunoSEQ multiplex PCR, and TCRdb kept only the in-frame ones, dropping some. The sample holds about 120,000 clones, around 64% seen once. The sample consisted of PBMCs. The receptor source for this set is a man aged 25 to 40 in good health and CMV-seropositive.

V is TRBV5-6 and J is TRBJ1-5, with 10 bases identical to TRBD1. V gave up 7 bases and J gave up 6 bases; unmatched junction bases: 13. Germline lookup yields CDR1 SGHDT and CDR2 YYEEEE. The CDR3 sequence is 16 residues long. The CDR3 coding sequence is TGTGCCAGCGGTATGGGGACAGGGGCCGTACCTCAGCCCCAGCATTTT. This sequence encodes CASGMGTGAVPQPQHF.

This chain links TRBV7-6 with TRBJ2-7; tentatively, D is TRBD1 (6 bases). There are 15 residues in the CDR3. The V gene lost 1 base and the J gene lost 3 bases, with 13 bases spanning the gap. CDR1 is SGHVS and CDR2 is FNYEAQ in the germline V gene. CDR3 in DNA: TGTGCCAGCAGCTTAGTGGCACAGGGTTACTACGAGCAGTACTTC. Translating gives CASSLVAQGYYEQYF. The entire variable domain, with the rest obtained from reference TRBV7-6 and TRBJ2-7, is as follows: GAGVSQSPRYKVTKRGQDVALRCDPISGHVSLYWYRQALGQGPEFLTYFNYEAQQDKSGLPNDRFSAERPEGSISTLTIQRTEQRDSAMYRCASSLVAQGYYEQYFGPGTRLTVT.

This CDR3 is CASISAGSNTQYF. The CDR3 bases are TGTGCCAGCATCTCAGCGGGGTCAAATACGCAGTATTTT. This chain links TRBV25-1 with TRBJ2-3; the match to TRBD2 covers 7 bases. After removal of 7 bases from V and 7 bases from J, the junction contained 8 bases not matched to a gene. The CDR3 has 13 residues. The germline V gene has CDR1 MGHDK and CDR2 SYGVNS.

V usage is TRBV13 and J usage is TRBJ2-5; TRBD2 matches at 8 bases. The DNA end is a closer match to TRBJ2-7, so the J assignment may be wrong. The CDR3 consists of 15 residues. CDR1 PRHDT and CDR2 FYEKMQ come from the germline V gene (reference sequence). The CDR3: CASSLAAGAPYEQYF. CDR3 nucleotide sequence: TGTGCCAGCAGCTTAGCAGCGGGGGCCCCCTACGAGCAGTACTTC.

The CDR3 nucleotides read TGTGCCAGCAGCTCGTCACAGGGGAGAAGCAATCAGCCCCAGCATTTT. Protein sequence: CASSSSQGRSNQPQHF. The chain recombines TRBV7-8 with TRBJ1-5; the match to TRBD1 covers 7 bases. This CDR3 has 16 residues. The ends lost 4 bases at V and 1 base at J; junction bases unmatched: 7. Germline values: CDR1 SGHVS, CDR2 FQNEAQ.

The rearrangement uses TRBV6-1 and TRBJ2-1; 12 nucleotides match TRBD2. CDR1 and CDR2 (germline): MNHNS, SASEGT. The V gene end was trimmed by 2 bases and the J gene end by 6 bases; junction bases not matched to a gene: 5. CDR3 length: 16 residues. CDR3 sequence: CASSEPTSGGGNEQFF. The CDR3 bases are TGTGCCAGCAGTGAACCGACTAGCGGGGGTGGCAATGAGCAGTTCTTC.

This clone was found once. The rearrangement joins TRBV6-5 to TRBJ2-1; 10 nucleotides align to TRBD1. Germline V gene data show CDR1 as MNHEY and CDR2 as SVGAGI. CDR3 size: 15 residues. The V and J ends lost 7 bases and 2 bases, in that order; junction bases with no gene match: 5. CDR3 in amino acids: CASTPTGGAYNEQFF. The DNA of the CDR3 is TGTGCCAGCACCCCGACAGGGGGCGCCTACAATGAGCAGTTCTTC.

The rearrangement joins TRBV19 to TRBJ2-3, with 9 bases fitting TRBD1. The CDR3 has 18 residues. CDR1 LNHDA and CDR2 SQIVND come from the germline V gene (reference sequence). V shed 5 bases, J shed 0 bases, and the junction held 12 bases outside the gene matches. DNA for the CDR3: TGTGCCAGTAGTTCAACCACCGGGACAGGGATAAGCACAGATACGCAGTATTTT. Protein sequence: CASSSTTGTGISTDTQYF.

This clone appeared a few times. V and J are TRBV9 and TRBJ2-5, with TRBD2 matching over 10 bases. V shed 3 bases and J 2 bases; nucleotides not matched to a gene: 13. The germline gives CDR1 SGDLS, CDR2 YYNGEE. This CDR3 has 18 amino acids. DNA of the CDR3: TGTGCCAGCAGCGCCTCTCCCGGTGGGACTAGCGTACAAGAGACCCAGTACTTC. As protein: CASSASPGGTSVQETQYF.

The CDR3 reads CASSSWGSGGDTQYF. The CDR3 nucleotides are TGTGCCAGCAGCTCCTGGGGTAGCGGGGGAGATACGCAGTATTTT. The chain employs TRBV5-4 and TRBJ2-3; 9 bases are shared with TRBD2. Germline CDR1 is SGHNT and CDR2 is YYREEE (reference sequence). CDR3 length equals 15 residues. The V gene end was trimmed by 3 bases and the J gene end by 5 bases; junction bases not matched to a gene: 7.

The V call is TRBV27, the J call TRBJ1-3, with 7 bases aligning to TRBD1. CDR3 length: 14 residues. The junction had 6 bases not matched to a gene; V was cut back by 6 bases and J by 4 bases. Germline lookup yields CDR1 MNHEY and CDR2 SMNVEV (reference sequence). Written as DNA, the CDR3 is TGTGCCAGCAGCTTCCAGGGGGAAGGAAACACCATATATTTT. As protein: CASSFQGEGNTIYF.

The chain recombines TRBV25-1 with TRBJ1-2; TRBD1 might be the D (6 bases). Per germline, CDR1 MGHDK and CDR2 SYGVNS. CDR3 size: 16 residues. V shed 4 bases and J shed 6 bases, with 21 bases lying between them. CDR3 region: CASSAEGRGPRDGYTF. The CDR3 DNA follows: TGTGCCAGCAGTGCCGAGGGGCGGGGGCCTAGGGATGGCTACACCTTC.

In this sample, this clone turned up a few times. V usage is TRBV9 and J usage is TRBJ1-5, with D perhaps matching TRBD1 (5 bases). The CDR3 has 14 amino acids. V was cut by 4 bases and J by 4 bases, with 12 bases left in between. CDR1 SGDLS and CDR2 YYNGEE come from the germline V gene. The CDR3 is CASSPGGPNQPQHF. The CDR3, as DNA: TGTGCCAGCAGCCCCGGGGGTCCGAATCAGCCCCAGCATTTT. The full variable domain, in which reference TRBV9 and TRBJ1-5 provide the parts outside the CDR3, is DSGVTQTPKHLITATGQRVTLRCSPRSGDLSVYWYQQSLDQGLQFLIQYYNGEERAKGNILERFSAQQFPDLHSELNLSSLELGDSALYFCASSPGGPNQPQHFGDGTRLSIL.

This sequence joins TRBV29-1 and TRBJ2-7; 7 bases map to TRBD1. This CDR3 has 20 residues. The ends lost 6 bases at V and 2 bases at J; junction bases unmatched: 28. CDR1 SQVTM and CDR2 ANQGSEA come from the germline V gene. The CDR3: CSVPGGQAIRVARSTYEQYF. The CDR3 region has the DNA TGCAGCGTCCCCGGAGGACAGGCAATACGCGTTGCCAGGTCTACCTACGAGCAGTACTTC.

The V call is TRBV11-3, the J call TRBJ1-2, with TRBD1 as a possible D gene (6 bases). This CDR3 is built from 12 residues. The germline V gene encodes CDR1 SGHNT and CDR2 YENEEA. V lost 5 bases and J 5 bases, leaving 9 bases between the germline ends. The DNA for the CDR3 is TGTGCCAGCAGCCATGGACAGTATGGCTACACCTTC. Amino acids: CASSHGQYGYTF. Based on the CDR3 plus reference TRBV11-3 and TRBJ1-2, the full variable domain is EAGVVQSPRYKIIEKKQPVAFWCNPISGHNTLYWYLQNLGQGPELLIRYENEEAVDDSQLPKDRFSAERLKGVDSTLKIQPAELGDSAVYLCASSHGQYGYTFGSGTRLTVV.

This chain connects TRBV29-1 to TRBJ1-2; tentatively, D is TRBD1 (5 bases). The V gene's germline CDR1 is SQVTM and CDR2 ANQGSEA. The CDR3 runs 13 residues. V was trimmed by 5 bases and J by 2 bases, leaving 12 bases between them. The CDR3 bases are TGCAGCGTTAGTGGCCAGGGCAACTATGGCTACACCTTC. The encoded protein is CSVSGQGNYGYTF.

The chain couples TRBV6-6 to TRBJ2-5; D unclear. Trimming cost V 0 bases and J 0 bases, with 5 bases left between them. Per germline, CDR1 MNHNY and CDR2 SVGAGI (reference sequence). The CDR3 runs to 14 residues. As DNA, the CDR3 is TGTGCCAGCAGTTACTCTACATACCAAGAGACCCAGTACTTC. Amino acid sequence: CASSYSTYQETQYF.

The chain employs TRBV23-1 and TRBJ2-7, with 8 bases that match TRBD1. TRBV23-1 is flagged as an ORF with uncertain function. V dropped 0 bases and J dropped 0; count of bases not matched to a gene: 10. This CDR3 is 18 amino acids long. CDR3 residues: CASSQSAKDRGHSYEQYV. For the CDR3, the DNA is TGCGCCAGCAGTCAATCGGCCAAAGACAGGGGCCACTCCTACGAGCAGTACGTC.

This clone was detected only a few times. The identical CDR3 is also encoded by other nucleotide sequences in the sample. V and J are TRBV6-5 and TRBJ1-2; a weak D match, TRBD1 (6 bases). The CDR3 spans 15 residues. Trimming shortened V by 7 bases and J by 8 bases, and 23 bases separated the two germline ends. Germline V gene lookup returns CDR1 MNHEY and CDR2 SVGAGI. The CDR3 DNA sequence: TGTGCCAGCATAGGGGGTGGGGGCGCGAGGCCCGGCTACACCTTC. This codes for CASIGGGGARPGYTF.

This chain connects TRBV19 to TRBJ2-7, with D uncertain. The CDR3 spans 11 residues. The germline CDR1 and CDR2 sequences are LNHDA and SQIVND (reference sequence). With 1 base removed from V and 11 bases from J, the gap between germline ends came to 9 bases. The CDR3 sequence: CASSIVLAKYV. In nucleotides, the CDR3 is TGTGCCAGTAGTATAGTATTGGCCAAGTACGTC.

CDR3 amino acids: CSVGQGRSGEKLFF. The CDR3 DNA reads TGCAGCGTTGGACAGGGAAGGTCGGGTGAAAAACTGTTTTTT. The gene calls are TRBV29-1 and TRBJ1-4, with 7 bases that match TRBD1. Germline V gives CDR1 SQVTM, CDR2 ANQGSEA. Losses at the gene ends were 4 bases for V and 7 bases for J; bases not matched to a gene: 9. The CDR3 runs to 14 residues.

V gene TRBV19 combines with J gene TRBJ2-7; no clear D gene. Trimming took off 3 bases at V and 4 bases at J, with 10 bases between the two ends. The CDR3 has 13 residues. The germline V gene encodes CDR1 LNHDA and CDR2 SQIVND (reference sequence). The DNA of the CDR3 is TGTGCCAGTAGTATTGGGCCCAATTACGAGCAGTACGTC. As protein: CASSIGPNYEQYV.